The entry that follows covers one T cell receptor (beta chain) sequence. This entry belongs to a study of T-cell memory formation after mild COVID-19. TCRdb re-analysed the 5' RACE reads in MiXCR, keeping a single row per CDR3 protein. Counted here are approximately 300,000 distinct CDR3 sequences, approximately 19% occurring once; the ten biggest clones make up around 21%. This CDR3 comprises 16 residues. Trimming pared 6 bases from V and 2 bases from J, leaving 14 bases between. The chain links TRBV12-3 or TRBV12-4 to TRBJ2-6; perhaps TRBD1 as D (6 bases). Sample: PBMCs or a T cell subset sorted from them (not recorded which). The sequence derives from a man younger than 30 who had mild COVID-19 (a few samples of this study predate the infection). Cell type and time point are not known. This chain's CDR3 is CASSSEKGAGANVLTF. The CDR3 DNA reads as TGTGCCAGCAGCTCCGAGAAGGGGGCTGGGGCCAACGTCCTGACTTTC.